This T cell receptor beta chain was recorded in a study of T cells after yellow fever vaccination. General study points: The booster saw the reappearance of most primary-vaccination clones (approximately 97% CD4, less than 90% CD8). There was a small share of clonotypes that showed up in both the CD4 and CD8 compartments.

Worth noting for this clonotype: Its specificity is unknown.

TCR cDNA was made by 5'RACE template switching, adding a universal primer site and UMIs. MiXCR, applied by TCRdb to the 5' RACE reads, yields one record per CDR3 protein. This sample has about 550,000 distinct CDR3 sequences, with approximately 21% found just once. V shed 4 bases and J shed 4 bases, with 14 bases lying between them. Germline V lookup: CDR1 SQVTM, CDR2 ANQGSEA. This CDR3 has 13 residues. Sequenced here: PBMCs, sampled 15 days after the yellow fever booster vaccination. The receptor comes from a man between 25 and 39 years old who received the YFV17D yellow fever vaccine. The chain combines TRBV29-1 with TRBJ2-7; D might be TRBD1 (5 bases). CDR3 nucleotide sequence: TGCAGCGTTGTTGCAGCTGGACATTACGAGCAGTACTTC. Its protein product is CSVVAAGHYEQYF.